The text below deals with one TCR beta chain. Source study methods: From reference gene primer amplification, estimates of nucleated cell counts were derived. The assay was immunoSEQ multiplex PCR, and TCRdb's table has in-frame clones only and misses some. V and J calls and clone size are those listed in that table; D and trimming were worked out from the DNA. This table has about 130,000 clones, around three quarters appearing once. These data originate in a study of blood T cell repertoires in COVID-19. Turning to the study itself: Samples taken during acute and convalescent COVID-19 were collected in the United States, Italy and Spain. In each case, the material was cDNA or gDNA derived from T cells, B-cell-depleted T cells, or PBMCs.

The receptor's source is a human donor in a cohort sampled during active COVID-19. Sample: peripheral blood.

The CDR3 DNA reads TGTGCCAGCAGCTTAAACCTGGTCAGGGGAGAGACCCAGTACTTC. Translating it yields CASSLNLVRGETQYF. The chain recombines TRBV13 with TRBJ2-5, with D possibly being TRBD1 (6 bases). Trimming took 2 bases from V and 4 from J, leaving 14 bases between them. This CDR3 has 15 amino acids. Germline V gene data show CDR1 as PRHDT and CDR2 as FYEKMQ (reference sequence).